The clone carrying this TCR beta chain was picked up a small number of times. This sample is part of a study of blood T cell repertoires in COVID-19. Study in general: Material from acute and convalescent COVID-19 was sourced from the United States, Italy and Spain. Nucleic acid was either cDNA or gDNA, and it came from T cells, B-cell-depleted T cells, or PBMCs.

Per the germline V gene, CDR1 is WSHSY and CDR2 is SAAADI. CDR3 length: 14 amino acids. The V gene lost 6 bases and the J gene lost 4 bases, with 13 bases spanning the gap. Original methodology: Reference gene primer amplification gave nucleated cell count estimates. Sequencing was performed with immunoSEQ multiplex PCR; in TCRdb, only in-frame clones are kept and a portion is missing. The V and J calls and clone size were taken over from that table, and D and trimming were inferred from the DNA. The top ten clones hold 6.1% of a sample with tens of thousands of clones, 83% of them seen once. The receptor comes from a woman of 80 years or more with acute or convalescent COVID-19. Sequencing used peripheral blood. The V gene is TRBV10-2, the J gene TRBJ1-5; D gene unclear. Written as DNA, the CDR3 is TGCGCCAGCAGCGCCCCCCTAAGAAATCAGCCCCAGCATTTT. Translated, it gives CASSAPLRNQPQHF.